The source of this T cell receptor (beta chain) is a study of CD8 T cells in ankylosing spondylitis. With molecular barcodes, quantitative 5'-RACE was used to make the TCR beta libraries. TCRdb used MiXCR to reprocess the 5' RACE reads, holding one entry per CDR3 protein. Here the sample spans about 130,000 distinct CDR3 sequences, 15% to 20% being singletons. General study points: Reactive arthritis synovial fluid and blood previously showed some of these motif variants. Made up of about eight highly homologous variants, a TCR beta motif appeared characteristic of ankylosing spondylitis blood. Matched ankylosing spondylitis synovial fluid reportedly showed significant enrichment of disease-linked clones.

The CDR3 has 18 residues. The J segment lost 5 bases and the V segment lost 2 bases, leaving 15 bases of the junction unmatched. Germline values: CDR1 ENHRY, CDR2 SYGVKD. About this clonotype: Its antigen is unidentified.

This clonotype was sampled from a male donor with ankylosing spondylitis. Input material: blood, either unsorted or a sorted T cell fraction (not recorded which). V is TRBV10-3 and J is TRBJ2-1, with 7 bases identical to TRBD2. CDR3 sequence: CAISEIKVGAGFHNEQFF. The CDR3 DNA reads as TGTGCCATCAGTGAGATTAAGGTGGGAGCGGGATTCCACAATGAGCAGTTCTTC.